The T cell receptor (beta chain) under discussion was sequenced for a study of cytomegalovirus exposure and HLA in healthy donors. Study results and limitations: Indistinguishability led to the exclusion of some V segments, TRBV6-2 and TRBV6-3 included.

In its sample, this clone was seen once. Its antigen is not known. CDR3 length equals 11 residues. The ends lost 5 bases at V and 8 bases at J; junction bases unmatched: 4. Germline values: CDR1 DFQATT, CDR2 SNEGSKA (reference sequence). It was with 60 Vbeta and 13 Jbeta primers that the PCR ran. Method: immunoSEQ multiplex PCR; TCRdb's copy keeps in-frame clones and lacks some. In the table there are 160,000 or so clones, 65% to 85% of which are singletons. The sequence derives from a woman aged 18-29 years in good health and CMV-seronegative. Sequencing input: PBMCs. The chain recombines TRBV20-1 with TRBJ1-1; the match to TRBD1 covers 8 bases. CDR3 in DNA: TGCAGTGCTCCAGACAGGGGCGAAGCTTTCTTT. The encoded protein is CSAPDRGEAFF.